The 17 T cell receptor beta chains below were found in one sample sequenced in a study of blood T cell repertoires in COVID-19. Assay: immunoSEQ multiplex PCR; the TCRdb copy retains only in-frame clones and omits some. Of some 390,000 clones in the sample, about nine tenths were seen once. Sequences were obtained from PBMCs or T cells enriched from blood (not recorded which). The receptors were gathered from a woman aged 25 to 39 who had recovered from COVID-19.

The chain links TRBV11-1 to TRBJ1-1, with 9 bases aligning to TRBD1. With V trimmed by 4 bases and J by 12 bases, 9 bases remained unmatched. The CDR3 consists of 13 residues. In germline, CDR1 is SGHAT, CDR2 FQDESV (reference sequence). The CDR3 protein is CASSSAGTGKTFF. CDR3 bases: TGTGCCAGCAGCTCGGCCGGGACAGGGAAAACTTTCTTT.

The J gene is TRBJ2-1, the V gene TRBV10-3; perhaps TRBD2 as D (5 bases). Per the germline V gene, CDR1 is ENHRY and CDR2 is SYGVKD. V lost 11 bases, J lost 8 bases, and 13 bases lay in between. This CDR3 region has 11 residues. The CDR3 DNA reads TGTGCCTCACGTCTGGGAGATGAGCAGTTCTTC. Protein sequence: CASRLGDEQFF.

A few counts support this clone. The chain recombines TRBV6-5 with TRBJ1-6; unclear D gene. The V gene lost 6 bases and the J gene lost 0 bases, with 6 bases spanning the gap. Germline-derived CDR1 and CDR2 are MNHEY and SVGAGI. The CDR3 is made up of 14 amino acids. As DNA, the CDR3 is TGTGCCAGCAGCCCCAGCTCCTATAATTCACCCCTCCACTTT. Protein sequence: CASSPSSYNSPLHF.

The rearrangement uses TRBV28 and TRBJ2-7; D is unclear. The CDR3 totals 13 residues. The V end lost 4 bases, the J end lost 3 bases, and 10 bases lay between the germline ends. Looked up from germline, CDR1 is MDHEN and CDR2 is SYDVKM. Written as DNA, the CDR3 is TGTGCCAGCAGTTGGAGTACGGGCTACGAGCAGTACTTC. It specifies CASSWSTGYEQYF.

The chain links TRBV5-1 to TRBJ1-2; possible D gene TRBD1, 6 bases. From germline, CDR1 is SGHRS and CDR2 YFSETQ. With 5 bases removed from V and 2 bases from J, the gap between germline ends came to 13 bases. This CDR3 is built from 14 residues. This CDR3 is CASSSSDSNYGYTF. The CDR3 nucleotides read TGCGCCAGCAGTTCGTCGGACAGCAACTATGGCTACACCTTC.

This clone was seen just once. This chain uses TRBV28 with TRBJ1-2, with 9 positions matching TRBD1. J was trimmed by 5 bases and V by 6 bases; bases with no gene match: 4. The CDR3 length is 13 residues. CDR1 and CDR2 (germline): MDHEN, SYDVKM. CDR3 in amino acids: CASSLDRGYGYTF. The CDR3 DNA reads TGTGCCAGCAGCCTCGACAGGGGGTATGGCTACACCTTC.

This chain connects TRBV9 to TRBJ2-1; 7 bases map to TRBD2. CDR1 and CDR2 from the germline V gene are SGDLS and YYNGEE. V lost 0 bases to trimming and J lost 0 bases; unmatched junction nucleotides: 9. The CDR3 loop spans 18 amino acids. CDR3 amino acids: CASSVGVRSSGSYNEQFF. DNA of the CDR3: TGTGCCAGCAGCGTAGGCGTTCGGTCTAGCGGCTCCTACAATGAGCAGTTCTTC.

The gene calls are TRBV24-1 and TRBJ1-4; 8 positions agree with TRBD1. Germline V CDR1 and CDR2: KGHDR, SFDVKD. The CDR3 runs 19 residues. J lost 6 bases, V lost 3 bases, and 17 bases had no gene match. The CDR3 is CATSDPAERLGTGYEKLFF. The CDR3 region has the DNA TGTGCCACCAGTGATCCCGCCGAGCGATTGGGGACAGGCTATGAAAAACTGTTTTTT.

The chain carries TRBV9 and TRBJ1-5; no reliable D call. Germline V gene data show CDR1 as SGDLS and CDR2 as YYNGEE. This CDR3 contains 14 residues. V was shortened by 3 bases and J by 2 bases, with 9 bases between the two germline ends. Here the CDR3 reads CASSGAGGNQPQHF. Here the CDR3 DNA reads TGTGCCAGCAGCGGTGCCGGGGGCAATCAGCCCCAGCATTTT.

This rearrangement joins TRBV28 to TRBJ2-1; 10 bases line up with TRBD1. V shed 6 bases and J 2 bases; nucleotides not matched to a gene: 10. CDR1 is MDHEN and CDR2 is SYDVKM in the germline V gene. The CDR3 length is 17 residues. CDR3 nucleotide sequence: TGTGCCAGCAGCCTAGGCGGCGGGACAGGGGCCTACAATGAGCAGTTCTTC. It translates to CASSLGGGTGAYNEQFF.

The chain uses TRBV6-5 and TRBJ2-7; the D is unclear. Per germline, CDR1 MNHEY and CDR2 SVGAGI. The CDR3 is 12 amino acids. V lost 2 bases, J lost 4 bases, and 6 bases lay in between. The CDR3 loop is CASSYDGYEQYF. The DNA of the CDR3 is TGTGCCAGCAGTTACGACGGGTACGAGCAGTACTTC.

J is TRBJ2-5 and V is TRBV11-2, with TRBD1 matching over 9 bases. The CDR3 runs 15 residues. The V segment lost 4 bases and the J segment 4 bases; nucleotides outside the gene matches: 7. The germline V gene encodes CDR1 SGHAT and CDR2 FQNNGV. Here the CDR3 DNA reads TGTGCCAGCAGCTCCGGACAGGGGACGGTAGAGACCCAGTACTTC. Translated, it gives CASSSGQGTVETQYF.

The V call is TRBV7-9, the J call TRBJ2-7, with D tentatively TRBD1 (5 bases). The CDR3 extends over 19 amino acids. The germline V and J ends were trimmed by 3 bases and 2 bases, with 26 bases remaining between them. Per the germline V gene, CDR1 is SEHNR and CDR2 is FQNEAQ (reference sequence). The CDR3 is CASSFGRRRRAATTYEQYF. In nucleotides, the CDR3 is TGTGCCAGCAGCTTCGGACGTAGACGCAGGGCAGCGACGACCTACGAGCAGTACTTC.

V gene TRBV10-3 combines with J gene TRBJ1-6; no clear D. Trimming took off 7 bases at V and 3 bases at J, with 4 bases between the two ends. This CDR3 comprises 12 residues. The germline V gene has CDR1 ENHRY and CDR2 SYGVKD. The CDR3, as DNA: TGTGCCATCAAGAGCTATAATTCACCCCTCCACTTT. Protein product: CAIKSYNSPLHF.

The rearrangement joins TRBV7-8 to TRBJ2-7; 10 nucleotides line up with TRBD2. Germline V gives CDR1 SGHVS, CDR2 FQNEAQ. This CDR3 comprises 16 residues. Trimming removed 2 bases from V and 3 bases from J; junction bases left unmatched: 7. The CDR3, as DNA: TGTGCCAGCAGCTTACCCGGGACTAGCGACATCTACGAGCAGTACTTC. Translated: CASSLPGTSDIYEQYF.

This chain uses TRBV12-5 with TRBJ2-7, with TRBD1 identical over 9 bases. This CDR3 spans 17 amino acids. V lost 0 bases and J lost 0; bases outside the gene matches: 6. CDR1 and CDR2 from the germline V gene are LGHNT and FRNRAP. The CDR3 DNA is TGTGCTAGTGGTTTGGTAAAGGACAGGGGTCGCTCCTACGAGCAGTACTTC. Translation: CASGLVKDRGRSYEQYF.

CDR3 sequence: CASRRSGTGGNSPLHF. The CDR3 DNA reads TGTGCCAGCAGGAGGTCAGGGACGGGGGGTAATTCACCCCTCCACTTT. The rearrangement uses TRBV3-1 (or the pseudogene TRBV3-2) and TRBJ1-6, with D tentatively TRBD1 (5 bases). The CDR3 loop spans 16 amino acids. CDR1 is LGHDT and CDR2 is YNNKEL in the germline V gene (reference sequence). V lost 6 bases to trimming and J lost 6 bases, with 18 bases between them.